The TCR beta chain under discussion was sequenced for a study of blood T cell repertoires in COVID-19. Overall study: PBMCs, B-cell-depleted T cells, or T cells were the source of the cDNA or gDNA that made up the material.

Clones were read by immunoSEQ multiplex PCR, and TCRdb kept only the in-frame ones, dropping some. The sample yields approximately 480,000 clones, about 85% seen once. Participant-given clinical history determined each cohort assignment. Recovered Cohort 3 donors showed two negative PCRs, clearance, or symptom resolution. The germline V gene encodes CDR1 SNHLY and CDR2 FYNNEI. This CDR3 region has 14 residues. The V gene lost 5 bases and the J gene lost 0 bases, with 11 bases spanning the gap. V is TRBV2 and J is TRBJ2-7; D is ambiguous. The sequence came from a young woman who had recovered from COVID-19. Sequencing was carried out using PBMCs or T cells enriched from blood (not recorded which). In DNA, the CDR3 is TGTGCCAGCAGTCGCCGTTCGAGCTCCTACGAGCAGTACTTC. Residues: CASSRRSSSYEQYF.